This is a list of T cell receptor beta chains from one sample in a study of blood T cell repertoires in COVID-19. The table came from immunoSEQ multiplex PCR; TCRdb's copy has only in-frame clones and leaves some out. The sample lists about 120,000 clones; 70% to 90% were seen once. Sequenced input: peripheral blood. The receptors stem from a man aged 40-55 years with acute or convalescent COVID-19. CDR3s include the opening cysteine and the closing phenylalanine or tryptophan. Where a row states a size, it is once, few, many or the class of an expanded clone; other rows omit it.

j_call,cdr3_length,clone_size,v_call,cdr3_aa
TRBJ2-1,15,-,TRBV20-1,CSASSPLAGANEQFF
TRBJ1-3,15,-,TRBV28,CASSLWSSSGNTIYF
TRBJ2-1,14,-,TRBV7-9,CASSLVAAYNEQFF
TRBJ2-7,13,-,TRBV7-8,CASSLARGYEQYF
TRBJ1-5,12,-,TRBV2,CASRDNHQPQHF
TRBJ2-1,15,once,TRBV2,CASRSTSGGLYEQFF
TRBJ2-7,16,-,TRBV2,CASSESRLAAPYEQYF
TRBJ2-2,14,-,TRBV29-1,CSCTSGLHTGELFF
TRBJ1-1,10,-,TRBV19,CASVGPGAFF
TRBJ1-2,14,-,TRBV6-5,CASNDRLANYGYTF
TRBJ2-3,14,-,TRBV4-2,CASSQDDVTNTQYF
TRBJ1-5,15,-,TRBV5-4,CASSLGGQINQPQHF
TRBJ2-1,16,-,TRBV5-1,CASSDLGGRNYNEQFF
TRBJ2-7,14,-,TRBV18,CASGGGESSYEQYF
TRBJ2-4,13,-,TRBV28,CASSTLARNIQYF
TRBJ2-3,12,-,TRBV5-1,CASRQGGDTQYF
TRBJ2-5,14,-,TRBV5-1,CASSFQGPGETQYF
TRBJ1-2,15,-,TRBV19,CASSPPGVVGNGYTF
TRBJ2-5,14,-,TRBV11-1,CASSLGQGVKTQYF
TRBJ2-3,12,-,TRBV7-2,CASSYALGEEYF
TRBJ1-2,15,-,TRBV6-5,CASSLSIGGQYGYTF
TRBJ2-1,16,-,TRBV4-3,CASSQDTGVHDYEQFF